This T cell receptor (beta chain) was identified in a study of T cell responses to AZD1222 COVID-19 vaccine. The CDR3 runs 16 residues. V lost 2 bases to trimming and J lost 6 bases; unmatched junction nucleotides: 3. CDR1 is MNHEY and CDR2 is SVGEGT in the germline V gene. Concerning this clone itself: The antigen is unknown.

The study's findings and limits: Following two doses of AZD1222, Spike-specific TCR breadth and depth rose. The sample set comprised mostly white British donors with more females, and clonal diversity was possibly underestimated.

The repertoire was sequenced with immunoSEQ multiplex PCR; TCRdb's copy has only in-frame clones and lacks some. The data show about 86,000 clones, 70% to 80% seen once. This specimen consisted of peripheral blood, obtained on day 0 of AZD1222 vaccination. The gene calls are TRBV6-2 or TRBV6-3 and TRBJ2-3, with 15 bases aligning to TRBD2. This TCR came from an adult in good health. The CDR3 DNA follows: TGTGCCAGCAGTTACGGACTAGCGGGAGGGCCGGATACGCAGTATTTT. Translating it yields CASSYGLAGGPDTQYF.